The clone carrying this T cell receptor beta chain came up many times. This sample's time point: pre-sensitization, week 0. Regarding treatment: therapeutic diphenylcyclopropenone sensitization with weekly scalp DPC. Total RNA was isolated from whole blood that had not been fractionated. The data originate from a study of human T cells and chemical hapten exposure. The wider study: Patients received weekly diphenylcyclopropenone doses to the scalp throughout the roughly 24-week study. Epicutaneous patch tests delivered 0.01% DPC to the upper back, with evaluation at 6 days. Chiefly female patients presented with alopecia areata, totalis or universalis.

TCRdb re-called the RACE reads through MiXCR, storing one row per CDR3 protein. The data show roughly 100,000 distinct CDR3 sequences, less than 15% seen once. The V and J ends lost 10 bases and 5 bases respectively, with 17 bases between them. Germline V gene lookup returns CDR1 WNHNN and CDR2 SYGVQD (reference sequence). The CDR3 contains 13 residues. The chain is built from TRBV10-1 and TRBJ2-5; maybe TRBD1 (6 bases). The receptor comes from a woman aged 45-65 years with alopecia areata. Some clones in this sample may be carry-over from other donors' samples. The material sequenced was whole blood, taken in connection with sensitization to the hapten diphenylcyclopropenone (DPC). CDR3 sequence reads: CANHDRPPETQYF. The CDR3, as DNA: TGCGCCAACCATGACAGGCCCCCGGAGACCCAGTACTTC.